The 29 T cell receptor beta chains given below trace back to one sample, sequenced in a study of blood T cell repertoires in COVID-19. Method: immunoSEQ multiplex PCR; TCRdb's copy keeps in-frame clones and lacks some. Of approximately 460,000 clones listed, 80% to 90% are singletons. Sequencing was done on a sample of peripheral blood. The origin of the receptors is a man aged 18 to 30 with COVID-19, enrolled during active disease.

V is TRBV5-1 and J is TRBJ2-7; a possible D gene is TRBD2 (6 bases). V gave up 3 bases and J gave up 4 bases, with 11 bases separating them. The germline V gene has CDR1 SGHRS and CDR2 YFSETQ. The CDR3 extends over 13 amino acids. CDR3 in amino acids: CASSSGLIYEQYF. CDR3 coding DNA: TGCGCCAGCAGCTCGGGACTTATATACGAGCAGTACTTC. Drawing the rest from reference TRBV5-1 and TRBJ2-7, the complete variable domain is KAGVTQTPRYLIKTRGQQVTLSCSPISGHRSVSWYQQTPGQGLQFLFEYFSETQRNKGNFPGRFSGRQFSNSRSEMNVSTLELGDSALYLCASSSGLIYEQYFGPGTRLTVT.

This clone appeared once. The rearrangement joins TRBV6-6 to TRBJ2-3, with D uncertain. Trimming cost V 8 bases and J 0 bases, with 12 bases left between them. Germline CDR1 is MNHNY and CDR2 is SVGAGI (reference sequence). The CDR3 runs 14 residues. CDR3 sequence (DNA): TGTGCCAGCGGCCGTACAGAGAGCACAGATACGCAGTATTTT. Translation: CASGRTESTDTQYF.

The chain joins TRBV5-1 to TRBJ2-7; D call uncertain. The CDR3 has 13 amino acids. V was cut by 1 base and J by 2 bases, with 7 bases left in between. Germline V gives CDR1 SGHRS, CDR2 YFSETQ. The CDR3 DNA follows: TGCGCCAGCAGCTTGTACAGCCCCTACGAGCAGTACTTC. It specifies CASSLYSPYEQYF.

The V and J genes are TRBV19 and TRBJ2-3; TRBD1 agrees at 8 bases. Germline CDR1 is LNHDA and CDR2 is SQIVND (reference sequence). The V gene end was trimmed by 6 bases and the J gene end by 2 bases; junction bases not matched to a gene: 7. The CDR3 totals 15 residues. The CDR3, as DNA: TGTGCCAGTAGCCCCCGGACAGGGAACACAGATACGCAGTATTTT. It encodes CASSPRTGNTDTQYF.

The chain combines TRBV27 with TRBJ1-1; D perhaps matches TRBD1 (5 bases). Germline V gives CDR1 MNHEY, CDR2 SMNVEV (reference sequence). The CDR3 is 15 amino acids. V lost 1 base, J lost 1 base, and 10 bases lay in between. CDR3 bases: TGTGCCAGCAGTTTATATGGGGGGGGGAACACTGAAGCTTTCTTT. Residues: CASSLYGGGNTEAFF.

The chain carries TRBV3-1 (or the pseudogene TRBV3-2) and TRBJ2-1; D is possibly TRBD2 (6 bases). CDR3 size: 16 residues. Germline V lookup: CDR1 LGHDT, CDR2 YNNKEL (reference sequence). With 5 bases removed from V and 4 bases from J, the gap between germline ends came to 18 bases. CDR3 coding DNA: TGTGCCAGCAGCAGGGGACTGTTCGGCCATTACAATGAGCAGTTCTTC. It encodes CASSRGLFGHYNEQFF.

This chain connects TRBV7-2 to TRBJ2-7; 8 nucleotides line up with TRBD2. The length of the CDR3 is 16 residues. The germline gives CDR1 SGHTA, CDR2 FQGNSA. J lost 2 bases, V lost 5 bases, and 11 bases had no gene match. CDR3 in amino acids: CASSPNGGGPPYEQYF. The CDR3 DNA is TGTGCCAGCAGCCCTAACGGGGGGGGCCCACCCTACGAGCAGTACTTC.

The genes are TRBV25-1 and TRBJ2-3, with 12 bases lining up with TRBD2. Germline CDR1 reads MGHDK; CDR2 reads SYGVNS. The CDR3 is 15 residues long. V lost 4 bases, J lost 4 bases, and 3 bases stayed unmatched. For the CDR3, the DNA is TGTGCCAGCAGTGGACTAGCGGGAGCGGCAGATACGCAGTATTTT. It specifies CASSGLAGAADTQYF.

This clone showed up just a few times. V usage is TRBV4-1 and J usage is TRBJ2-7, with TRBD1 matching 10 bases. The junction had 2 bases not matched to a gene; V was cut back by 1 base and J by 2 bases. The CDR3 is made up of 15 amino acids. CDR1 is MGHRA and CDR2 is YSYEKL in the germline V gene. CDR3 DNA: TGCGCCAGCAGCCAAGGGACAGGGGGACCCTACGAGCAGTACTTC. Residues: CASSQGTGGPYEQYF.

The V and J genes are TRBV5-4 and TRBJ2-7; perhaps TRBD2 as D (6 bases). Germline values: CDR1 SGHNT, CDR2 YYREEE (reference sequence). The CDR3 runs 14 residues. V was trimmed by 9 bases and J by 2 bases, leaving 18 bases between them. The CDR3 protein is CATFVSGSPYEQYF. DNA of the CDR3: TGTGCCACCTTTGTATCCGGGAGCCCCTACGAGCAGTACTTC. Full variable domain (missing parts from reference TRBV5-4 and TRBJ2-7): ETGVTQSPTHLIKTRGQQVTLRCSSQSGHNTVSWYQQALGQGPQFIFQYYREEENGRGNFPPRFSGLQFPNYSSELNVNALELDDSALYLCATFVSGSPYEQYFGPGTRLTVT.

The rearrangement joins TRBV5-1 to TRBJ1-2; D ambiguous. This CDR3 has 15 residues. CDR1 is SGHRS and CDR2 is YFSETQ in the germline V gene. Trimming took 0 bases from V and 5 from J, leaving 14 bases between them. The CDR3 here is CASSLEWATGYGYTF. CDR3 DNA: TGCGCCAGCAGCTTGGAATGGGCCACGGGATATGGCTACACCTTC.

The rearrangement uses TRBV6-1 and TRBJ2-5; 7 bases agree with TRBD2. V lost 3 bases, J lost 5 bases, and 9 bases stayed unmatched. Germline lookup yields CDR1 MNHNS and CDR2 SASEGT. The CDR3 runs 15 residues. The DNA of the CDR3 is TGTGCCAGCAGTGATGGGAGGGCCGACTGGGAGACCCAGTACTTC. Its translation: CASSDGRADWETQYF.

With regard to this clone: Other DNA sequences from this sample encode an identical CDR3 as well. The J gene is TRBJ1-1, the V gene TRBV6-5; D gene unclear. Germline V gives CDR1 MNHEY, CDR2 SVGAGI. Trimming stripped 4 bases from V and 1 base from J, with 7 bases between. The CDR3 has 13 amino acids. The CDR3: CASSFQKNTEAFF. The CDR3 DNA reads TGTGCCAGCAGTTTTCAGAAGAACACTGAAGCTTTCTTT.

The V and J genes are TRBV6-6 and TRBJ1-2, with 9 bases aligning to TRBD1. The germline CDR1 and CDR2 sequences are MNHNY and SVGAGI (reference sequence). This CDR3 region has 15 residues. The J segment lost 3 bases and the V segment lost 4 bases, leaving 6 bases of the junction unmatched. CDR3 protein: CASSSLDRGDYGYTF. CDR3 DNA sequence: TGTGCCAGCAGTTCCCTCGACAGGGGGGACTATGGCTACACCTTC.

This clone was seen a few times. V is TRBV29-1 and J is TRBJ1-1; D is unclear. Germline V gene sequence: CDR1 SQVTM, CDR2 ANQGSEA. Trimming stripped 1 base from V and 9 bases from J, with 12 bases between. The CDR3 is made up of 12 amino acids. The CDR3 protein is CSVEVGGLKAFF. CDR3 coding DNA: TGCAGCGTTGAAGTCGGAGGTCTTAAAGCTTTCTTT.

This clone appeared a few times. The V gene is TRBV28, the J gene TRBJ1-5; the match to TRBD1 covers 8 bases. This CDR3 is 13 amino acids long. J gave up 5 bases and V 6 bases, and 3 bases lay outside the gene matches. The germline gives CDR1 MDHEN, CDR2 SYDVKM. This CDR3 is CASRATGDQPQHF. The CDR3 coding sequence is TGTGCCAGCAGGGCGACAGGGGATCAGCCCCAGCATTTT.

This rearrangement joins TRBV29-1 to TRBJ1-4; weak D call: TRBD1 (6 bases). Per the germline V gene, CDR1 is SQVTM and CDR2 is ANQGSEA. V was pared by 6 bases and J by 5 bases, with 13 bases between. The CDR3 runs to 13 residues. The CDR3 sequence is CSVRQVLNEKLFF. In DNA form, the CDR3 reads TGCAGCGTGCGACAGGTCCTCAATGAAAAACTGTTTTTT.

The V call is TRBV7-9, the J call TRBJ2-7, with TRBD1 as a possible D gene (5 bases). Germline CDR1 SEHNR, CDR2 FQNEAQ (reference sequence). CDR3 length equals 12 residues. Between the trimmed V and J ends, which lost 5 bases and 2 bases, there was a span of 7 bases. CDR3 bases: TGTGCCAGCAGCGCAGGGACCTACGAGCAGTACTTC. Its protein product is CASSAGTYEQYF.

The rearrangement joins TRBV11-2 to TRBJ2-7, with TRBD1 as a possible D gene (7 bases). The V and J ends lost 2 bases and 3 bases respectively, with 8 bases between them. The CDR3 runs 13 residues. Germline-derived CDR1 and CDR2 are SGHAT and FQNNGV. CDR3 coding DNA: TGTGCCAGCAGCTTACAGGGGGGCTACGAGCAGTACTTC. Translation gives CASSLQGGYEQYF.

This clone was picked up one time. CDR3 nucleotides: TGTGCCACCACGGGAAGTGGGATCGAAAACACTGAAGCTTTCTTT. Protein sequence: CATTGSGIENTEAFF. The V and J genes are TRBV24-1 and TRBJ1-1; no reliable D call. This CDR3 comprises 15 residues. The V and J ends lost 8 bases and 2 bases respectively, with 17 bases between them. Per germline, CDR1 KGHDR and CDR2 SFDVKD.

The chain has TRBV7-9 and TRBJ1-4, with D uncertain. The CDR3 extends over 13 amino acids. Germline values: CDR1 SEHNR, CDR2 FQNEAQ (reference sequence). Trimming left V 1 base short and J 5 bases short, with 5 bases between. The CDR3 protein is CASSLGGNEKLFF. The CDR3 DNA is TGTGCCAGCAGCTTAGGCGGCAATGAAAAACTGTTTTTT.

The gene calls are TRBV6-5 and TRBJ1-1, with D possibly being TRBD1 (5 bases). Trimming pared 6 bases from V and 4 bases from J, leaving 15 bases between. Germline V gives CDR1 MNHEY, CDR2 SVGAGI. This CDR3 spans 14 amino acids. The CDR3 sequence is CASRLSRVRTEAFF. As DNA, the CDR3 is TGTGCCAGCAGGCTAAGCAGGGTGCGCACTGAAGCTTTCTTT.

This clone is a singleton in its sample. The chain joins TRBV5-6 to TRBJ1-4, with D uncertain. Germline assignment: CDR1 SGHDT and CDR2 YYEEEE. This CDR3 has 12 residues. V was trimmed by 6 bases and J by 3 bases, leaving 6 bases between them. The CDR3 region is CASTLPNEKLFF. The CDR3 nucleotides read TGTGCCAGCACCCTACCTAATGAAAAACTGTTTTTT.

The chain employs TRBV6-7 and TRBJ1-6; TRBD1 agrees at 7 bases. TRBV6-7 is placed among ORFs of uncertain function. This CDR3 spans 14 amino acids. V shed 9 bases and J 9 bases; nucleotides not matched to a gene: 11. The CDR3 protein is CASITTGVSSPLHF. CDR3 nucleotide sequence: TGTGCCAGTATAACAACAGGGGTTTCTTCACCCCTCCACTTT.

In this sample, this clone turned up a few times. The chain has TRBV4-1 and TRBJ1-6; tentative D call: TRBD1 (6 bases). V was cut by 6 bases and J by 10 bases, with 10 bases left in between. CDR3 length equals 12 residues. Germline CDR1 and CDR2: MGHRA and YSYEKL. CDR3 sequence (DNA): TGCGCCAGCAGAACAGGGCAATCACCCCTCCACTTT. Amino acids: CASRTGQSPLHF.

The chain has TRBV2 and TRBJ2-7; weak D call: TRBD1 (5 bases). The V gene's germline CDR1 is SNHLY and CDR2 FYNNEI. Trimming took 6 bases from V and 0 from J, leaving 12 bases between them. CDR3 length: 14 amino acids. CDR3 bases: TGTGCCAGCAGAGAGACAGCCTTCTCCTACGAGCAGTACTTC. Amino acid sequence: CASRETAFSYEQYF. Supplemented by reference TRBV2 and TRBJ2-7, the full variable domain reads EPEVTQTPSHQVTQMGQEVILRCVPISNHLYFYWYRQILGQKVEFLVSFYNNEISEKSEIFDDQFSVERPDGSNFTLKIRSTKLEDSAMYFCASRETAFSYEQYFGPGTRLTVT.

The chain links TRBV19 to TRBJ2-1; 7 nucleotides line up with TRBD1. The germline V gene encodes CDR1 LNHDA and CDR2 SQIVND (reference sequence). This CDR3 spans 16 amino acids. The junction had 12 bases not matched to a gene; V was cut back by 6 bases and J by 4 bases. The CDR3 DNA reads TGTGCCAGTAGGCCATCCGGGACAGCTACTTACAATGAGCAGTTCTTC. Translation gives CASRPSGTATYNEQFF.

The chain employs TRBV6-1 and TRBJ1-3; 7 bases agree with TRBD1. The ends lost 2 bases at V and 2 bases at J; junction bases unmatched: 6. The CDR3 sequence is 16 residues long. CDR1 and CDR2 from the germline V gene are MNHNS and SASEGT. The DNA for the CDR3 is TGTGCCAGCAGTGAACTGGAGGGGGCAGCTGGAAACACCATATATTTT. It translates to CASSELEGAAGNTIYF.

J is TRBJ2-7 and V is TRBV6-5, with a possible D match to TRBD2 (5 bases). Germline lookup yields CDR1 MNHEY and CDR2 SVGAGI. V shed 8 bases and J shed 3 bases, with 11 bases lying between them. The CDR3 extends over 12 amino acids. The chain's CDR3 is CASFRTRYEQYF. In DNA form, the CDR3 reads TGTGCCAGCTTCAGGACTCGCTACGAGCAGTACTTC.